The present T cell receptor (beta chain) was sequenced within a study of T cells in localized non-small cell lung cancer. CDR1 is SGHNT and CDR2 is YYREEE in the germline V gene (reference sequence). Trimming removed 1 base from V and 8 bases from J, with 10 bases in between. The CDR3 consists of 13 residues. Clones were sequenced by immunoSEQ multiplex PCR, and TCRdb holds only the in-frame ones, with some missing. The sample lists about 33,000 clones; roughly 90% were seen once. The material sequenced was peripheral blood, taken before any cancer treatment. The sequence was collected from a female donor of 60 years or more with stage I lung adenocarcinoma. V is TRBV5-4 and J is TRBJ2-1; maybe TRBD2 (5 bases). The CDR3 sequence: CASSLSGLHEQFF. CDR3 sequence (DNA): TGTGCCAGCAGCTTGTCCGGACTTCATGAGCAGTTCTTC. The full variable domain, with the rest looked up from reference TRBV5-4 and TRBJ2-1, is ETGVTQSPTHLIKTRGQQVTLRCSSQSGHNTVSWYQQALGQGPQFIFQYYREEENGRGNFPPRFSGLQFPNYSSELNVNALELDDSALYLCASSLSGLHEQFFGPGTRLTVL.